The 21 T cell receptor beta chains presented below share a single source sample, sequenced in a study of blood T cell repertoires in COVID-19. The protocol was immunoSEQ multiplex PCR, while the TCRdb copy is restricted to in-frame clones and leaves out a portion. The repertoire holds 45,000 to 55,000 clones, with around 92% as singletons. The sequencing input was peripheral blood. The receptors shown here come from a human donor in a cohort sampled during active COVID-19.

V gene TRBV27 combines with J gene TRBJ2-1; 10 nucleotides line up with TRBD2. CDR3 size: 15 residues. The germline V gene has CDR1 MNHEY and CDR2 SMNVEV (reference sequence). The J segment lost 4 bases and the V segment lost 3 bases, leaving 3 bases of the junction unmatched. CDR3 sequence reads: CASSLSSGSYNEQFF. CDR3 nucleotides: TGTGCCAGCAGTTTGTCTAGCGGGAGTTACAATGAGCAGTTCTTC.

The chain couples TRBV29-1 to TRBJ2-7, with 9 bases identical to TRBD2. The CDR3 has 15 amino acids. Per the germline V gene, CDR1 is SQVTM and CDR2 is ANQGSEA. Trimming at V came to 0 bases and at J to 7 bases, leaving 10 bases not matched to a gene. The CDR3 is CSVEDWASGAREQYF. The CDR3 bases are TGCAGCGTTGAAGATTGGGCTAGCGGGGCCCGGGAGCAGTACTTC.

This chain joins TRBV4-2 and TRBJ2-7; 12 bases line up with TRBD2. Germline lookup yields CDR1 LGHNA and CDR2 YNFKEQ. Germline trimming cut 2 bases from V and 5 bases from J; bases unmatched to any gene: 7. The CDR3 spans 16 residues. CDR3 protein: CASSQRTSGTLDEQYF. DNA for the CDR3: TGTGCCAGCAGCCAACGGACTAGCGGGACTCTCGACGAGCAGTACTTC.

This clone came up once. V and J are TRBV6-1 and TRBJ1-1; the match to TRBD1 covers 8 bases. After removal of 2 bases from V and 3 bases from J, the junction contained 2 bases not matched to a gene. Germline CDR1 MNHNS, CDR2 SASEGT. The CDR3 consists of 14 residues. The CDR3 reads CASSEQGADTEAFF. The CDR3 coding sequence is TGTGCCAGCAGTGAACAGGGGGCGGACACTGAAGCTTTCTTT.

This rearrangement joins TRBV6-1 to TRBJ1-1, with TRBD1 as a possible D gene (5 bases). CDR3 size: 15 residues. The germline CDR1 and CDR2 sequences are MNHNS and SASEGT. V was trimmed by 1 base and J by 5 bases, leaving 14 bases between them. CDR3 coding DNA: TGTGCCAGCAGTGAAGTGGTCGGGGAGGGGACTGAAGCTTTCTTT. Amino acid sequence: CASSEVVGEGTEAFF.

The chain recombines TRBV7-3 with TRBJ2-1, with 7 bases lining up with TRBD1. V shed 1 base, J shed 7 bases, and the junction held 4 bases outside the gene matches. CDR3 length equals 14 residues. Looked up from germline, CDR1 is SGHTA and CDR2 is FQGTGA. DNA for the CDR3: TGTGCCAGCAGCTTAATGCAGGGGGTAAATGAGCAGTTCTTC. Translated: CASSLMQGVNEQFF.

The chain links TRBV6-2 or TRBV6-3 to TRBJ2-3; 7 positions agree with TRBD1. Germline loops: CDR1 MNHEY, CDR2 SVGEGT. The length of the CDR3 is 14 residues. V lost 6 bases to trimming and J lost 2 bases; unmatched junction nucleotides: 5. Here the CDR3 reads CASSDRVPTDTQYF. CDR3 coding DNA: TGTGCCAGCAGCGACAGGGTCCCCACAGATACGCAGTATTTT.

The chain couples TRBV10-3 to TRBJ1-1, with D perhaps matching TRBD1 (6 bases). Germline values: CDR1 ENHRY, CDR2 SYGVKD. Trimming took 8 bases from V and 1 from J, leaving 17 bases between them. This CDR3 has 15 residues. Written as DNA, the CDR3 is TGTGCCATCCGGGAGATCGGGGGGGCGAACACTGAAGCTTTCTTT. Translated, it gives CAIREIGGANTEAFF.

The rearrangement links TRBV12-5 to TRBJ2-1, with 9 bases that match TRBD2. This CDR3 has 16 residues. With V trimmed by 7 bases and J by 7 bases, 14 bases remained unmatched. The germline V gene encodes CDR1 LGHNT and CDR2 FRNRAP. DNA of the CDR3: TGTGCTAGTGCCCAATCAGCGGGAGGTCCCTTTAATGAGCAGTTCTTC. Amino acid sequence: CASAQSAGGPFNEQFF.

The chain uses TRBV7-3 and TRBJ1-6, with TRBD1 matching over 7 bases. In germline, CDR1 is SGHTA, CDR2 FQGTGA. The CDR3 has 15 amino acids. V lost 2 bases, J lost 5 bases, and 3 bases stayed unmatched. The CDR3 reads CASSLSTGNNSPLHF. For the CDR3, the DNA is TGTGCCAGCAGCTTATCGACAGGGAATAATTCACCCCTCCACTTT.

This chain uses TRBV20-1 with TRBJ2-2, with no clear D. CDR1 and CDR2 from the germline V gene are DFQATT and SNEGSKA (reference sequence). CDR3 length: 11 residues. This CDR3 is CSPARNGELFF. The CDR3 bases are TGCAGCCCAGCCAGGAACGGGGAGCTGTTTTTT.

This clone was found once. The V and J genes are TRBV5-1 and TRBJ1-4; 7 nucleotides match TRBD1. V gave up 0 bases and J gave up 2 bases; unmatched junction bases: 4. The CDR3 extends over 16 amino acids. In germline, CDR1 is SGHRS, CDR2 YFSETQ. The CDR3 nucleotides read TGCGCCAGCAGCTTGGAGGGGGCGCCCACTAATGAAAAACTGTTTTTT. It codes for CASSLEGAPTNEKLFF.

This clone was observed once. This chain joins TRBV19 and TRBJ1-5; 8 bases map to TRBD1. The V gene end was trimmed by 5 bases and the J gene end by 3 bases; junction bases not matched to a gene: 12. Germline CDR1 is LNHDA and CDR2 is SQIVND (reference sequence). The length of the CDR3 is 17 residues. CDR3 residues: CASSANQGARANQPQHF. The CDR3 DNA reads as TGTGCCAGTAGTGCTAATCAGGGGGCGCGAGCCAATCAGCCCCAGCATTTT. Supplemented by reference TRBV19 and TRBJ1-5, the full variable domain reads DGGITQSPKYLFRKEGQNVTLSCEQNLNHDAMYWYRQDPGQGLRLIYYSQIVNDFQKGDIAEGYSVSREKKESFPLTVTSAQKNPTAFYLCASSANQGARANQPQHFGDGTRLSIL.

V is TRBV6-5 and J is TRBJ1-6; 10 bases are shared with TRBD1. Losses at the gene ends were 6 bases for V and 10 bases for J; bases not matched to a gene: 6. The CDR3 sequence is 14 residues long. Germline CDR1 is MNHEY and CDR2 is SVGAGI. The CDR3, as DNA: TGTGCCAGCAGGTCCGGGACAGGGGTCTCACCCCTCCACTTT. Translating gives CASRSGTGVSPLHF.

The chain recombines TRBV7-2 with TRBJ2-7; no definite D call. Germline V lookup: CDR1 SGHTA, CDR2 FQGNSA. The CDR3 loop spans 15 amino acids. Trimming took 5 bases from V and 3 from J, leaving 17 bases between them. The CDR3 loop is CASSPHPSEHYEQYF. The CDR3 DNA follows: TGTGCCAGCAGCCCACATCCCTCTGAACACTACGAGCAGTACTTC.

The V gene is TRBV27, the J gene TRBJ2-7; TRBD1 matches 7 bases. The CDR3 consists of 15 residues. V was clipped by 2 bases and J by 4 bases; unmatched bases: 8. CDR1 and CDR2 (germline): MNHEY, SMNVEV (reference sequence). CDR3: CASSLAPGGRYEQYF. The DNA of the CDR3 is TGTGCCAGCAGTTTAGCCCCAGGGGGTAGATACGAGCAGTACTTC.

The chain recombines TRBV3-1 (or the pseudogene TRBV3-2) with TRBJ2-2; no firm D call. The CDR3 has 16 amino acids. The V gene's germline CDR1 is LGHDT and CDR2 YNNKEL (reference sequence). V was cut by 4 bases and J by 2 bases, with 14 bases left in between. CDR3 loop: CASSLWLAVNTGELFF. The CDR3, as DNA: TGTGCCAGCAGCCTTTGGTTAGCAGTTAACACCGGGGAGCTGTTTTTT.

V usage is TRBV19 and J usage is TRBJ2-7; 8 positions agree with TRBD2. This CDR3 region has 13 residues. Germline V CDR1 and CDR2: LNHDA, SQIVND (reference sequence). V dropped 6 bases and J dropped 6; count of bases not matched to a gene: 7. Written as DNA, the CDR3 is TGTGCCAGTAGCCTCGTCGGGGGGGCCGAGCAGTACTTC. Translation gives CASSLVGGAEQYF.

The rearrangement uses TRBV7-6 and TRBJ2-3; D perhaps matches TRBD2 (6 bases). Germline V gives CDR1 SGHVS, CDR2 FNYEAQ. The CDR3 extends over 16 amino acids. Trimming shortened V by 4 bases and J by 3 bases, and 17 bases separated the two germline ends. CDR3 sequence (DNA): TGTGCCAGCAGCTACTTGGGCGGGGCGAAGACAGATACGCAGTATTTT. As protein: CASSYLGGAKTDTQYF.

This chain uses TRBV6-2 or TRBV6-3 with TRBJ1-2; D gene ambiguous. The CDR3 extends over 18 amino acids. Trimming removed 0 bases at V and 0 bases at J, with 17 bases between. Germline loops: CDR1 MNHEY, CDR2 SVGEGT. In DNA, the CDR3 is TGTGCCAGCAGTTACTCGAGGGAAAGAACATCGGCTAACTATGGCTACACCTTC. This gives the protein CASSYSRERTSANYGYTF.

The rearrangement uses TRBV2 and TRBJ1-1; D unclear. CDR1 SNHLY and CDR2 FYNNEI come from the germline V gene. CDR3 size: 14 residues. Trimming took 2 bases from V and 2 from J, leaving 9 bases between them. The CDR3 spells CASSEPGQNTEAFF. CDR3 sequence (DNA): TGTGCCAGCAGTGAACCAGGCCAAAACACTGAAGCTTTCTTT. Drawing the rest from reference TRBV2 and TRBJ1-1, the complete variable domain is EPEVTQTPSHQVTQMGQEVILRCVPISNHLYFYWYRQILGQKVEFLVSFYNNEISEKSEIFDDQFSVERPDGSNFTLKIRSTKLEDSAMYFCASSEPGQNTEAFFGQGTRLTVV.